What follows are 7 T cell receptor beta chains derived from one specimen sequenced in a study of blood T cell repertoires in COVID-19. Profiling relied on immunoSEQ multiplex PCR, and the TCRdb table lists in-frame clones only, not all of them. The sample lists under 35,000 clones; about 90% were seen once. Sequencing used peripheral blood. These receptors all stem from a human donor in a cohort sampled during active COVID-19.

V is TRBV5-1 and J is TRBJ2-3, with D uncertain. Germline V gene sequence: CDR1 SGHRS, CDR2 YFSETQ. V gave up 3 bases and J gave up 2 bases, with 10 bases separating them. The CDR3 has 14 amino acids. The CDR3 sequence is CASSWLDTTDTQYF. Written as DNA, the CDR3 is TGCGCCAGCAGCTGGCTCGACACCACAGATACGCAGTATTTT.

This clone was picked up a small number of times. The genes are TRBV7-8 and TRBJ1-2; weak D call: TRBD1 (6 bases). Trimming cost V 6 bases and J 8 bases, with 25 bases left between them. Germline V gene lookup returns CDR1 SGHVS and CDR2 FQNEAQ. There are 16 residues in the CDR3. In nucleotides, the CDR3 is TGTGCCAGCAGTTATTCTACCCCCGACAGGTTCGAAGGCTACACCTTC. Protein sequence: CASSYSTPDRFEGYTF. Full variable domain (missing parts from reference TRBV7-8 and TRBJ1-2): GAGVSQSPRYKVAKRGQDVALRCDPISGHVSLFWYQQALGQGPEFLTYFQNEAQLDKSGLPSDRFFAERPEGSVSTLKIQRTQQEDSAVYLCASSYSTPDRFEGYTFGSGTRLTVV.

This clone has a handful of counts. DNA for the CDR3: TGTGCCAGCAGCCAGATTGACTATGAAAAACTGTTTTTT. It is translated as CASSQIDYEKLFF. This chain joins TRBV3-1 (or the pseudogene TRBV3-2) and TRBJ1-4, with D uncertain. Trimming shortened V by 3 bases and J by 6 bases, and 8 bases separated the two germline ends. The CDR3 covers 13 residues. The germline gives CDR1 LGHDT, CDR2 YNNKEL (reference sequence).

The V gene is TRBV19, the J gene TRBJ1-1; D is unclear. Germline CDR1 is LNHDA and CDR2 is SQIVND (reference sequence). This CDR3 has 14 amino acids. Trimming removed 6 bases from V and 5 bases from J, with 16 bases in between. The CDR3 is CASSPTQKRTEAFF. CDR3 sequence (DNA): TGTGCCAGTAGCCCGACACAAAAGCGGACTGAAGCTTTCTTT.

This rearrangement joins TRBV19 to TRBJ1-6, with 9 positions matching TRBD1. V was pared by 5 bases and J by 9 bases, with 8 bases of the junction left unmatched. Looked up from germline, CDR1 is LNHDA and CDR2 is SQIVND (reference sequence). CDR3 length: 15 amino acids. This CDR3 is CASSENTGGASPLHF. CDR3 DNA sequence: TGTGCCAGTAGTGAAAATACAGGGGGCGCTTCACCCCTCCACTTT.

This clone was seen a single time. This chain connects TRBV19 to TRBJ1-1; 9 bases are shared with TRBD1. This CDR3 has 15 amino acids. J was trimmed by 4 bases and V by 6 bases; bases with no gene match: 9. Germline CDR1 reads LNHDA; CDR2 reads SQIVND (reference sequence). CDR3 nucleotides: TGTGCCAGTAGCTCACAGGGGGCGCTGGGCACTGAAGCTTTCTTT. Protein sequence: CASSSQGALGTEAFF.

This chain links TRBV19 with TRBJ1-5, with D unclear. This CDR3 comprises 14 residues. Germline lookup yields CDR1 LNHDA and CDR2 SQIVND (reference sequence). V was pared by 5 bases and J by 2 bases, with 10 bases between. CDR3 region: CASSLAGGNQPQHF. The CDR3 nucleotides are TGTGCCAGTAGTCTGGCAGGCGGCAATCAGCCCCAGCATTTT.